This T cell receptor beta chain was captured by sequencing in a study of blood T cell repertoires in COVID-19. Study-wide background: Specimens from acute and convalescent COVID-19 originated in the United States, Italy and Spain. The analysed material was cDNA or gDNA that came from T cells, B-cell-depleted T cells, or PBMCs.

This clone has more than one count but fewer than ten. Sequencing was performed with immunoSEQ multiplex PCR; in TCRdb, only in-frame clones are kept and a portion is missing. Here the sample spans 310,000 or so clones, about 91% being singletons. The germline V gene has CDR1 SEHNR and CDR2 FQNEAQ (reference sequence). The CDR3 loop spans 12 amino acids. Trimming removed 7 bases from V and 6 bases from J, with 12 bases in between. Across fewer than 25 US areas, participants ranged in age from roughly 18 to 95 years. In Cohort 3, a recovered donor had either two negative PCRs, clearance, or symptom resolution.

The rearrangement links TRBV7-9 to TRBJ1-1, with D possibly being TRBD1 (6 bases). The sample consisted of PBMCs or T cells enriched from blood (not recorded which). The origin of this receptor is a woman under 30 who had recovered from COVID-19. The CDR3 region has the DNA TGTGCCAGCACCACAGGGTGGGCTGAAGCTTTCTTT. It encodes CASTTGWAEAFF.